A selection of T cell receptor beta chains follows, all from one sample in a study of cytomegalovirus exposure and HLA in healthy donors. Sequencing used immunoSEQ multiplex PCR; TCRdb keeps in-frame clones, though not all of them. The profile shows roughly 190,000 clones, 65% to 75% of them singletons. Sequenced: PBMCs. The receptors come from a man under 40 in good health and CMV-seropositive. Both conserved end residues are part of each CDR3. Fields, in order: CDR3 length, clone size, V gene, D gene, J gene, CDR3 DNA, CDR3 protein. D genes are given only for firm matches. The size field is filled for only some rows; it gives once, few, many or a size class.

>14|-|TRBV6-5|TRBD1|TRBJ2-5
TGTGCCAGCAGTTACAGGGGACAGCAAGAGACCCAGTACTTC
CASSYRGQQETQYF
>14|once|TRBV29-1|-|TRBJ1-1
TGCAGCGTTGTAGATGGGCGGGTGAACACTGAAGCTTTCTTT
CSVVDGRVNTEAFF
>15|-|TRBV27|TRBD1|TRBJ2-7
TGTGCCAGCAGTTCCCTAGGACAGGGGGCCTACGAGCAGTACTTC
CASSSLGQGAYEQYF
>15|-|TRBV25-1|TRBD1|TRBJ2-7
TGTGCCAGCAGGCCGACTCGGGACAGATCCTACGAGCAGTACTTC
CASRPTRDRSYEQYF
>15|-|TRBV19|-|TRBJ2-3
TGTGCCAGTAGCCCCAGGAGGGATGGCACAGATACGCAGTATTTT
CASSPRRDGTDTQYF
>13|-|TRBV6-5|-|TRBJ2-2
TGTGCCAGCAGTCGCCCGGGTCCCGGGGAGCTGTTTTTT
CASSRPGPGELFF
>16|-|TRBV13|TRBD2|TRBJ2-7
TGTGCCAGCAGCTTAGGCCTAGGGAGGGGAATTCGGGAGCAGTACTTC
CASSLGLGRGIREQYF
>16|-|TRBV10-3|-|TRBJ2-1
TGTGCCATCAGTGAGTCAGAAGCTAACGCCTACAATGAGCAGTTCTTC
CAISESEANAYNEQFF
>15|few|TRBV5-5|TRBD2|TRBJ2-7
TGTGCCAGCAGCCTGGGGACTAGCGGGGTCTACGAGCAGTACTTC
CASSLGTSGVYEQYF
>20|-|TRBV28|TRBD2|TRBJ2-3
TGTGCCAGCAGTTTGGTTCCCCCGGGACTAGCGGGAGGTCCGGAGGGTACGCAGTATTTT
CASSLVPPGLAGGPEGTQYF
>12|-|TRBV29-1|TRBD1|TRBJ2-5
TGCAGCGCGGGACAGGGCAAAGAGACCCAGTACTTC
CSAGQGKETQYF
>14|-|TRBV27|-|TRBJ2-2
TGTGCCAGCCGCGGTAGCGCGGGCACCGGGGAGCTGTTTTTT
CASRGSAGTGELFF
>15|few|TRBV5-4|TRBD1|TRBJ1-1
TGTGCCAGCAGCCCGAAACAGGGGAAGAACACTGAAGCTTTCTTT
CASSPKQGKNTEAFF
>12|-|TRBV10-3|-|TRBJ1-1
TGTGCCATCAGGGGAGCGAACACTGAAGCTTTCTTT
CAIRGANTEAFF
>17|-|TRBV4-2|TRBD1|TRBJ2-2
TGTGCCAGCAGCCAAGAAAAGGGCAGGGGGAGCGCCGGGGAGCTGTTTTTT
CASSQEKGRGSAGELFF
>15|-|TRBV9|-|TRBJ2-3
TGTGCCAGCAGCCTTAGCGTTAGGAGCACAGATACGCAGTATTTT
CASSLSVRSTDTQYF
>14|once|TRBV27|-|TRBJ2-1
TGTGCCAGCAGTCGTAAACAGAACCCCGGTGGGCAGTTCTTC
CASSRKQNPGGQFF
>16|-|TRBV6-1|TRBD1|TRBJ2-2
TGTGCCAGCAGTGAAGCAGGGACAGGGGGGACCGGGGAGCTGTTTTTT
CASSEAGTGGTGELFF
>15|-|TRBV28|TRBD2|TRBJ2-2
TGTGCCAGCAGTTGGGGAGGGTCGAACACCGGGGAGCTGTTTTTT
CASSWGGSNTGELFF
>16|-|TRBV6-6|-|TRBJ1-2
TGTGCCAGCAGTTTTTTGACCGGGACTTCCAACTATGGCTACACCTTC
CASSFLTGTSNYGYTF
>14|-|TRBV2|TRBD1|TRBJ2-2
TGTGCCAGCAGAAAGGGGACAGGGACCGGGGAGCTGTTTTTT
CASRKGTGTGELFF
>13|-|TRBV10-1|-|TRBJ2-7
TGCGCCAGCAGTCACGAGATATACTACGAGCAGTACTTC
CASSHEIYYEQYF